This paragraph covers one T cell receptor beta chain sequence. Using immunoSEQ multiplex PCR, the repertoire was profiled, and TCRdb retains in-frame clones only, with some absent. The sample comprises 130,000 to 150,000 clones, approximately 91% of which are singletons, and approximately 2.9% rests with the top ten. Germline V lookup: CDR1 LNHDA, CDR2 SQIVND (reference sequence). The CDR3 is 17 residues long. V shed 6 bases and J 4 bases; nucleotides not matched to a gene: 14. The data stem from a study of control samples from healthy donors and cancer patients. The receptor's source is a man between 25 and 39 years old in good health. The sample was blood. V gene TRBV19 combines with J gene TRBJ1-5, with 8 bases that match TRBD1. The CDR3 DNA sequence: TGTGCCAGTAGAGCACCACAGGGGGGAGACTTAAATCAGCCCCAGCATTTT. The encoded protein is CASRAPQGGDLNQPQHF.